A selection of T cell receptor beta chains follows, all from one sample in a study of T cells in Graves' hyperthyroidism and ophthalmopathy. TCRdb processed the multiplex PCR reads anew with MiXCR; each CDR3 protein has one entry. The sample holds 450,000 to 600,000 distinct CDR3 sequences, 14% seen once. The sample consisted of blood. Receptors originate from a woman in her thirties or forties with Graves' hyperthyroidism. Both conserved end residues are part of each CDR3. D genes are given only for firm matches. Where a row states a size, it is once, few, many or the class of an expanded clone; other rows omit it.

size	J	V	D	DNA	CDR3
few	TRBJ2-3	TRBV9	-	TGTGCCAGCAGCGTAGACCCAGGGACCCCAGTTGATACGCAGTATTTT	CASSVDPGTPVDTQYF
few	TRBJ1-4	TRBV6-1	-	TGTGCCAGCAGACGATACCTGACGGGCACTAATGAAAAACTGTTTTTT	CASRRYLTGTNEKLFF
many	TRBJ2-1	TRBV30	-	TGTGCCTTAACAACGGGCTCCTACAATGAGCAGTTCTTC	CALTTGSYNEQFF
-	TRBJ2-7	TRBV28	-	TGTGCCAGCAGTTCACTCGGGACTGAGGACGAGCAGTACTTC	CASSSLGTEDEQYF
-	TRBJ2-7	TRBV6-1	TRBD2	TGTGCCAGCAGTGAAGTGTCTAGCGGGAATCATAAGCAGTACTTC	CASSEVSSGNHKQYF
-	TRBJ2-4	TRBV3-1	TRBD1	TGTGCCAGCAGCCAATTGGGGGACAGATATTCAATTCAGTACTTC	CASSQLGDRYSIQYF
-	TRBJ1-4	TRBV5-1	TRBD1	TGCGCCAGCAGCTACGGGACAGGGAATGAAAAACTGTTTTTT	CASSYGTGNEKLFF
many	TRBJ2-3	TRBV6-1	-	TGTGCCAGCAGTGAAGACAGATCCCGCACGAATACGCAGTATTTT	CASSEDRSRTNTQYF
many	TRBJ2-1	TRBV10-1	TRBD1	TGCGCCAGCAGTGAGACAGGGGCGCGCTCCTACAATGAGCAGTTCTTC	CASSETGARSYNEQFF
few	TRBJ2-5	TRBV2	-	TGTGCCAGCAGTGAACTGCAGGCCCAGTACTTC	CASSELQAQYF
many	TRBJ1-2	TRBV6-1	TRBD1	TGTGCCAGCAGTGATCGCGGGGACAGAAATTATGGCTACACCTTC	CASSDRGDRNYGYTF
-	TRBJ1-4	TRBV4-1	-	TGCGCCAGCAGCCAGATCAGGACGCCGACAGCAACTAATGAAAAACTGTTTTTT	CASSQIRTPTATNEKLFF
-	TRBJ2-7	TRBV7-9	-	TGTGCCAGCAGCTCGGACACGCAGTACGAGCAGTACTTC	CASSSDTQYEQYF
many	TRBJ2-1	TRBV5-1	TRBD2	TGCGCCAGCAGCAGCGGGACTAGCGAGGGCGGGCATGAGCAGTTCTTC	CASSSGTSEGGHEQFF
-	TRBJ2-7	TRBV30	-	TGTGCCTGGAGTGAAGGCCTCGCGAGGGGCGAGCAGTACTTC	CAWSEGLARGEQYF
many	TRBJ1-1	TRBV29-1	-	TGCAGCGTTGGGGGGACCCGGGACAAGTTGGTTCGAGCTTTCTTT	CSVGGTRDKLVRAFF
-	TRBJ1-1	TRBV11-2	-	TGTGCCAGCAGTCACCCCGGGGGTTGGAACACTGAAGCTTTCTTT	CASSHPGGWNTEAFF
many	TRBJ2-3	TRBV30	-	TGTGCCTGGAGTGCTAGCACAGATACGCAGTATTTT	CAWSASTDTQYF
many	TRBJ1-6	TRBV27	TRBD1	TGTGCCAGCAGTTCAGGACAGGGCGGCGATTCACCCCTCCACTTT	CASSSGQGGDSPLHF
many	TRBJ1-6	TRBV20-1	TRBD1	TGCAGTGCTCGACCCGGGACAGGGGATTCACCCCTCCACTTT	CSARPGTGDSPLHF